This T cell receptor (beta chain) was recorded in a study of blood T cell repertoires in COVID-19. Study-wide context: Sites across the United States, Italy and Spain contributed samples from acute and convalescent COVID-19. T cells, B-cell-depleted T cells, or PBMCs supplied cDNA or gDNA.

Original analysis: Nucleated cell counts were estimated from reference gene primer amplification. The assay was immunoSEQ multiplex PCR, and TCRdb's table has in-frame clones only and misses some. From that table come the V and J calls and clone size; the DNA was used to work out D and trimming. The data hold roughly 230,000 clones, with approximately 89% observed a single time. Per germline, CDR1 LNHDA and CDR2 SQIVND (reference sequence). CDR3 length: 18 residues. The ends were cut back, 5 bases at V and 8 bases at J, with 25 bases in the middle. The sample taken for sequencing was peripheral blood. This TCR was recovered from a woman between 40 and 50 years old who had recovered from COVID-19. The chain uses TRBV19 and TRBJ1-6; D is ambiguous. CDR3 amino acids: CASSLRAETLTVDSPLHF. The CDR3 DNA reads as TGTGCCAGTAGTCTGAGAGCGGAGACCCTCACGGTTGATTCACCCCTCCACTTT.